This T cell receptor beta chain was recovered during a study of radiotherapy plus CTLA-4 blockade in lung cancer. Across the study: Patients showed objective responses in roughly 19% of cases and disease control in under 35%.

Chemo-refractory metastatic non-small-cell lung cancer patients underwent focal radiation alongside CTLA-4 blockade with ipilimumab. This clone was seen once. What it binds is unknown. Generated by immunoSEQ multiplex PCR, the TCRdb table keeps only in-frame clones and is missing some. Among approximately 110,000 clones listed, 81% were seen once. Whole-study findings and limits: The authors reported that early blood T cell clone dynamics, with interferon-beta, best predicted response. In blood, TCR clones derived from the tumor expanded after radiotherapy plus ipilimumab.

V lost 0 bases, J lost 0 bases, and 13 bases lay in between. This CDR3 contains 16 residues. Germline V gene sequence: CDR1 SGDLS, CDR2 YYNGEE. The source of this sequence is a human donor with non-small cell lung cancer that progressed on radiotherapy plus ipilimumab. Some clones in this sample may be carry-over from other donors' samples. The sample consisted of peripheral blood, taken from a patient treated with radiotherapy plus ipilimumab. The chain joins TRBV9 to TRBJ2-7; tentatively, D is TRBD1 (5 bases). In DNA, the CDR3 is TGTGCCAGCAGCGTAGGAGTCCAGGGTAGCTCCTACGAGCAGTACTTC. Translated: CASSVGVQGSSYEQYF.